Below, 14 T cell receptor beta chains from the same sample are listed, as sequenced in a study of shared clonotypes between healthy human individuals. Cells designated naive CD8 were CD45RO-negative and were positively selected for CCR7, with terminally differentiated effector memory CD45RA+ cells excluded. Profiling relied on immunoSEQ multiplex PCR, and the TCRdb table lists in-frame clones only, not all of them. The table includes some 800,000 clones, 90% to 95% detected once. Sequencing was performed on naive CD8+ T cells sorted from blood. The origin of the receptors is a man between 25 and 39 years old in good health.

The chain is built from TRBV7-9 and TRBJ2-7, with D unresolved. The CDR3 extends over 11 amino acids. Trimming shortened V by 4 bases and J by 7 bases, and 8 bases separated the two germline ends. From germline, CDR1 is SEHNR and CDR2 FQNEAQ (reference sequence). The CDR3 DNA sequence: TGTGCCAGCAGCTACGCTGGGGAGCAGTACTTC. Translation gives CASSYAGEQYF. Together with reference TRBV7-9 and TRBJ2-7, the CDR3 gives the full variable domain: DTGVSQNPRHKITKRGQNVTFRCDPISEHNRLYWYRQTLGQGPEFLTYFQNEAQLEKSRLLSDRFSAERPKGSFSTLEIQRTEQGDSAMYLCASSYAGEQYFGPGTRLTVT.

J is TRBJ2-7 and V is TRBV19; D not resolved. The germline V gene encodes CDR1 LNHDA and CDR2 SQIVND (reference sequence). The length of the CDR3 is 14 residues. V was clipped by 6 bases and J by 2 bases, with 14 bases between them. In DNA form, the CDR3 reads TGTGCCAGTAGCCACGCCACCGGACCCTACGAGCAGTACTTC. Residues: CASSHATGPYEQYF.

This clone has only a few counts. For the CDR3, the DNA is TGTGCCTGGAGTGGCTCTCGTTATGGGAGGAACACTGAAGCTTTCTTT. It yields the protein CAWSGSRYGRNTEAFF. The V gene is TRBV30, the J gene TRBJ1-1; no firm D call. The V gene lost 1 base and the J gene lost 1 base, with 16 bases spanning the gap. The CDR3 loop spans 16 amino acids. In germline, CDR1 is GTSNPN, CDR2 SVGIG (reference sequence).

The chain has TRBV28 and TRBJ2-7, with unresolved D. V was pared by 7 bases and J by 6 bases, with 10 bases between. In germline, CDR1 is MDHEN, CDR2 SYDVKM. The CDR3 has 11 amino acids. In DNA form, the CDR3 reads TGTGCCAGCACCAACTGGAGCGAGCAGTACTTC. It specifies CASTNWSEQYF.

The chain combines TRBV27 with TRBJ2-1; D remains unclear. Germline CDR1 is MNHEY and CDR2 is SMNVEV (reference sequence). The CDR3 runs to 16 residues. V was trimmed by 5 bases and J by 7 bases, leaving 21 bases between them. The CDR3 region has the DNA TGTGCCAGCAGTCTCCTAGGCGGTTCCCCCATAAATGAGCAGTTCTTC. This sequence encodes CASSLLGGSPINEQFF.

Turning to this clone: A much bigger clone sits one base away, suggesting this may be a read error. The chain is built from TRBV7-3 and TRBJ2-2; no firm D call. V was clipped by 5 bases and J by 1 base, with 8 bases between them. The V gene's germline CDR1 is SGHTA and CDR2 FQGTGA. The CDR3 contains 14 residues. Written as DNA, the CDR3 is TGTGCCAGCAGCCCGGACGGGAACACCGGGGAGCTGTTTTTT. Amino acids: CASSPDGNTGELFF.

As to this clone: Distinct nucleotide sequences in the sample also encode this CDR3. The chain has TRBV6-5 and TRBJ1-1, with unresolved D. V lost 0 bases and J lost 2, with 4 bases in between. In germline, CDR1 is MNHEY, CDR2 SVGAGI. CDR3 size: 13 residues. The CDR3 nucleotides read TGTGCCAGCAGTTACTCTACTAACACTGAAGCTTTCTTT. The encoded protein is CASSYSTNTEAFF.

V gene TRBV27 combines with J gene TRBJ2-3, with 10 bases that match TRBD1. Germline V gene data show CDR1 as MNHEY and CDR2 as SMNVEV (reference sequence). This CDR3 is 16 amino acids long. V was pared by 6 bases and J by 1 base, with 7 bases of the junction left unmatched. CDR3 in amino acids: CASSQGQGTRTDTQYF. DNA of the CDR3: TGTGCCAGCAGCCAGGGACAGGGGACTCGCACAGATACGCAGTATTTT.

The gene calls are TRBV7-9 and TRBJ2-2; D is undetermined. Germline-derived CDR1 and CDR2 are SEHNR and FQNEAQ (reference sequence). The V and J ends lost 1 base and 0 bases respectively, with 6 bases between them. This CDR3 has 15 amino acids. The CDR3 spells CASSLGRANTGELFF. DNA for the CDR3: TGTGCCAGCAGCTTAGGCCGGGCGAACACCGGGGAGCTGTTTTTT.

The V call is TRBV7-9, the J call TRBJ2-2; unclear D gene. The ends were cut back, 0 bases at V and 4 bases at J, with 9 bases in the middle. The germline V gene encodes CDR1 SEHNR and CDR2 FQNEAQ (reference sequence). CDR3 length: 15 amino acids. CDR3 region: CASSLAEKTTGELFF. CDR3 nucleotide sequence: TGTGCCAGCAGCTTAGCCGAGAAGACCACCGGGGAGCTGTTTTTT. The full variable domain, rest sourced from reference TRBV7-9 and TRBJ2-2, is DTGVSQNPRHKITKRGQNVTFRCDPISEHNRLYWYRQTLGQGPEFLTYFQNEAQLEKSRLLSDRFSAERPKGSFSTLEIQRTEQGDSAMYLCASSLAEKTTGELFFGEGSRLTVL.

The CDR3 bases are TGTGCCAGCAGCCGTGCCAGGGACAGGGAGGCGGACACCATATATTTT. It is translated as CASSRARDREADTIYF. This sequence joins TRBV7-9 and TRBJ1-3, with 9 bases aligning to TRBD1. The V segment lost 5 bases and the J segment 8 bases; nucleotides outside the gene matches: 13. The CDR3 has 16 amino acids. CDR1 and CDR2 (germline): SEHNR, FQNEAQ (reference sequence).

The J gene is TRBJ1-4, the V gene TRBV4-3; D gene unclear. The CDR3 totals 16 residues. CDR1 is LGHNA, CDR2 YSLEER, per germline. The ends were cut back, 1 base at V and 5 bases at J, with 14 bases in the middle. The CDR3 reads CASSQGPDSRNEKLFF. The CDR3 nucleotides are TGCGCCAGCAGCCAAGGTCCGGATTCGAGGAATGAAAAACTGTTTTTT.

The gene calls are TRBV5-8 and TRBJ1-2; D call uncertain. CDR1 and CDR2 from the germline V gene are SGHTS and YDEGEE. Trimming removed 4 bases from V and 5 bases from J, with 18 bases in between. The CDR3 is 15 amino acids. The CDR3 region is CASSHRTFQSYGYTF. CDR3 sequence (DNA): TGTGCCAGCAGCCATCGTACATTCCAGAGTTATGGCTACACCTTC.

The genes are TRBV6-6 and TRBJ1-4, with a tentative D call TRBD1 (6 bases). The germline V gene encodes CDR1 MNHNY and CDR2 SVGAGI (reference sequence). This CDR3 is 14 amino acids long. Trimming stripped 2 bases from V and 5 bases from J, with 9 bases between. The CDR3: CASSYGQGNEKLFF. CDR3 nucleotides: TGTGCCAGCAGTTACGGGCAGGGGAATGAAAAACTGTTTTTT.